These 19 T cell receptor beta chains were sequenced from one sample in a study of identifying expanded T cells in peripheral blood. Sequencing used immunoSEQ multiplex PCR; TCRdb keeps in-frame clones, though not all of them. The repertoire consists of about 130,000 clones, with approximately 86% occurring once and the leading ten covering approximately 8.9%. The source material was blood. These TCRs come from a person aged 18 to 70 in good health.

The chain recombines TRBV9 with TRBJ2-3, with TRBD1 as a possible D gene (6 bases). The CDR3 runs 12 residues. The germline V and J ends were trimmed by 3 bases and 6 bases, with 8 bases remaining between them. The V gene's germline CDR1 is SGDLS and CDR2 YYNGEE. CDR3 in amino acids: CASSGTDDTQYF. CDR3 sequence (DNA): TGTGCCAGCAGCGGGACAGACGATACGCAGTATTTT.

This clone was seen once. The chain combines TRBV28 with TRBJ1-3, with D possibly being TRBD1 (5 bases). From germline, CDR1 is MDHEN and CDR2 SYDVKM. The CDR3 covers 16 residues. The V gene lost 2 bases and the J gene lost 4 bases, with 15 bases spanning the gap. This CDR3 reads CASSLGTIRGGNTIYF. The CDR3 bases are TGTGCCAGCAGTTTAGGGACCATAAGGGGAGGAAACACCATATATTTT.

The chain recombines TRBV5-1 with TRBJ2-1; TRBD1 agrees at 11 bases. CDR3 length equals 15 residues. Germline V gene data show CDR1 as SGHRS and CDR2 as YFSETQ. V lost 2 bases and J lost 5; bases outside the gene matches: 3. The CDR3 sequence is CASSFMGQGDNEQFF. DNA of the CDR3: TGCGCCAGCAGCTTTATGGGACAGGGGGACAATGAGCAGTTCTTC.

V and J are TRBV19 and TRBJ1-3, with a weak D call TRBD1 (5 bases). Trimming shortened V by 5 bases and J by 4 bases, and 18 bases separated the two germline ends. The germline CDR1 and CDR2 sequences are LNHDA and SQIVND (reference sequence). The CDR3 is 16 residues long. CDR3 protein: CASSLQIRGNGNTIYF. CDR3 nucleotides: TGTGCCAGTAGTCTCCAAATACGGGGGAACGGAAACACCATATATTTT.

V is TRBV19 and J is TRBJ2-3; 7 nucleotides line up with TRBD2. The CDR3 is 15 amino acids. V was clipped by 8 bases and J by 10 bases; unmatched bases: 18. CDR1 is LNHDA and CDR2 is SQIVND in the germline V gene (reference sequence). CDR3 bases: TGTGCCAGTTCGCGGGAGTCGCGGGATTACGGTGCGCAGTATTTT. Translation: CASSRESRDYGAQYF.

J is TRBJ2-2 and V is TRBV5-1, with 12 bases that match TRBD1. V lost 3 bases, J lost 4 bases, and 1 base stayed unmatched. The CDR3 loop spans 15 amino acids. Germline CDR1 is SGHRS and CDR2 is YFSETQ. CDR3 coding DNA: TGCGCCAGCAGCTCGGGACAGGGGGCCACCGGGGAGCTGTTTTTT. Translated: CASSSGQGATGELFF.

This sequence joins TRBV23-1 and TRBJ1-3, with unresolved D. TRBV23-1 is an ORF for which the function is uncertain. The length of the CDR3 is 16 residues. Trimming cost V 4 bases and J 2 bases, with 15 bases left between them. The DNA of the CDR3 is TGCGCCAGCAGTCGTACGGAGGGATTCGCTGGAAACACCATATATTTT. This encodes CASSRTEGFAGNTIYF.

The chain is built from TRBV7-9 and TRBJ2-7; 10 nucleotides match TRBD1. V shed 5 bases, J shed 2 bases, and the junction held 3 bases outside the gene matches. This CDR3 region has 14 residues. The germline gives CDR1 SEHNR, CDR2 FQNEAQ (reference sequence). The CDR3 DNA sequence: TGTGCCAGCAGCCTGACAGGGGGCACCTACGAGCAGTACTTC. It is translated as CASSLTGGTYEQYF.

V and J are TRBV18 and TRBJ2-7; perhaps TRBD1 as D (5 bases). CDR3 size: 14 residues. Trimming pared 0 bases from V and 3 bases from J, leaving 9 bases between. CDR1 KGHSH and CDR2 LQKENI come from the germline V gene. The CDR3: CASSPPETVYEQYF. The DNA for the CDR3 is TGTGCCAGCTCACCACCAGAGACAGTCTACGAGCAGTACTTC.

J is TRBJ1-1 and V is TRBV7-9; D is undetermined. Trimming stripped 5 bases from V and 4 bases from J, with 11 bases between. Looked up from germline, CDR1 is SEHNR and CDR2 is FQNEAQ (reference sequence). The CDR3 sequence is 13 residues long. CDR3 in DNA: TGTGCCAGCAGCCCGGTTGTGGGCACTGAAGCTTTCTTT. Its protein is CASSPVVGTEAFF.

The rearrangement links TRBV6-5 to TRBJ1-5, with TRBD1 identical over 11 bases. V lost 4 bases and J lost 1; bases outside the gene matches: 3. Germline assignment: CDR1 MNHEY and CDR2 SVGAGI. The CDR3 sequence is 16 residues long. The CDR3 is CASSFGQGASNQPQHF. In DNA form, the CDR3 reads TGTGCCAGCAGTTTCGGACAGGGGGCGAGCAATCAGCCCCAGCATTTT.

The chain combines TRBV5-4 with TRBJ2-1, with 11 bases fitting TRBD2. The CDR3 is 15 residues long. The ends lost 5 bases at V and 6 bases at J; junction bases unmatched: 7. Per the germline V gene, CDR1 is SGHNT and CDR2 is YYREEE (reference sequence). This chain's CDR3 is CASSSSGGPSNEQFF. CDR3 coding DNA: TGTGCCAGCAGTTCTAGCGGGGGGCCGAGCAATGAGCAGTTCTTC.

This clone turned up a few times. V and J are TRBV27 and TRBJ1-2; unclear D gene. The germline gives CDR1 MNHEY, CDR2 SMNVEV (reference sequence). This CDR3 is built from 13 residues. The V end was cut by 5 bases, the J end by 8 bases, with 15 bases between. DNA for the CDR3: TGTGCCAGCAGTCCGGGTGGAGGCGGGGGCTACACCTTC. This gives the protein CASSPGGGGGYTF.

This rearrangement joins TRBV5-1 to TRBJ1-1, with 8 bases aligning to TRBD1. The germline V gene has CDR1 SGHRS and CDR2 YFSETQ. Germline trimming cut 0 bases from V and 4 bases from J; bases unmatched to any gene: 2. The CDR3 has 14 residues. DNA for the CDR3: TGCGCCAGCAGCTTGGGGACAGGGATCACTGAAGCTTTCTTT. Translation gives CASSLGTGITEAFF.

V and J are TRBV5-6 and TRBJ2-1; tentatively, D is TRBD2 (6 bases). V dropped 1 base and J dropped 2 bases, with 10 bases sitting between them. The CDR3 has 15 amino acids. Per the germline V gene, CDR1 is SGHDT and CDR2 is YYEEEE. DNA of the CDR3: TGTGCCAGCAGCTTGCGTCTAGCGACCTACAATGAGCAGTTCTTC. This gives the protein CASSLRLATYNEQFF.

The V gene is TRBV7-8, the J gene TRBJ1-3; D gene unclear. CDR1 SGHVS and CDR2 FQNEAQ come from the germline V gene. With 8 bases removed from V and 0 bases from J, the gap between germline ends came to 20 bases. The CDR3 consists of 17 residues. CDR3 region: CASGVRPLSSSGNTIYF. As DNA, the CDR3 is TGTGCCAGCGGCGTCAGGCCCCTGAGTAGCTCTGGAAACACCATATATTTT. Supplemented by reference TRBV7-8 and TRBJ1-3, the full variable domain reads GAGVSQSPRYKVAKRGQDVALRCDPISGHVSLFWYQQALGQGPEFLTYFQNEAQLDKSGLPSDRFFAERPEGSVSTLKIQRTQQEDSAVYLCASGVRPLSSSGNTIYFGEGSWLTVV.

The chain uses TRBV5-1 and TRBJ2-7; a possible D gene is TRBD1 (5 bases). Germline V gene lookup returns CDR1 SGHRS and CDR2 YFSETQ. Trimming took 4 bases from V and 3 from J, leaving 8 bases between them. The CDR3 loop spans 12 amino acids. The CDR3 coding sequence is TGCGCCAGCAGCGGGGCACGCTACGAGCAGTACTTC. Protein product: CASSGARYEQYF. The whole variable domain, remainder taken from reference TRBV5-1 and TRBJ2-7, is KAGVTQTPRYLIKTRGQQVTLSCSPISGHRSVSWYQQTPGQGLQFLFEYFSETQRNKGNFPGRFSGRQFSNSRSEMNVSTLELGDSALYLCASSGARYEQYFGPGTRLTVT.

CDR3 residues: CASSSPSGGEQYF. The CDR3 DNA reads TGTGCCAGTAGTTCTCCCTCAGGGGGCGAGCAGTACTTC. V is TRBV19 and J is TRBJ2-7, with 7 positions matching TRBD1. Germline V gives CDR1 LNHDA, CDR2 SQIVND (reference sequence). V lost 5 bases and J lost 6; bases outside the gene matches: 7. The length of the CDR3 is 13 residues. The whole variable domain, filled in from reference TRBV19 and TRBJ2-7, reads DGGITQSPKYLFRKEGQNVTLSCEQNLNHDAMYWYRQDPGQGLRLIYYSQIVNDFQKGDIAEGYSVSREKKESFPLTVTSAQKNPTAFYLCASSSPSGGEQYFGPGTRLTVT.

The chain joins TRBV5-1 to TRBJ1-2; the match to TRBD1 covers 8 bases. Germline lookup yields CDR1 SGHRS and CDR2 YFSETQ. The CDR3 is 13 amino acids. The V and J ends lost 4 bases and 6 bases, in that order; junction bases with no gene match: 5. The DNA of the CDR3 is TGCGCCAGCAGCACTGGACAGGGCGATGGCTACACCTTC. Protein product: CASSTGQGDGYTF.